Each of the 30 T cell receptor beta chains below was sequenced from the same sample in a study of T cells in Graves' hyperthyroidism and ophthalmopathy. TCR beta CDR3 regions were amplified from RNA. RT-PCR in the first round (using the HTBI primer set) targeted the TCR CDR3. TCRdb ran MiXCR on the multiplex PCR reads and lists one entry per CDR3 protein. The table has a few hundred thousand distinct CDR3 sequences, 14% to 15% seen once. Source material: blood. The source is a woman in her twenties or thirties with Graves' hyperthyroidism.

This clonotype has ten or more counts. The genes are TRBV5-1 and TRBJ2-7, with D maybe TRBD1 (5 bases). The CDR3 loop spans 13 amino acids. Germline assignment: CDR1 SGHRS and CDR2 YFSETQ. V was shortened by 4 bases and J by 9 bases, with 17 bases between the two germline ends. The CDR3 region has the DNA TGCGCCAGCAGCCCAGACAGCCTGGAGAGGCAGTACTTC. Protein sequence: CASSPDSLERQYF.

V and J are TRBV27 and TRBJ1-4; 7 nucleotides align to TRBD1. Germline V gene sequence: CDR1 MNHEY, CDR2 SMNVEV (reference sequence). The CDR3 length is 16 residues. The V segment lost 1 base and the J segment 2 bases; nucleotides outside the gene matches: 4. CDR3 protein: CASSLYPQGTNEKLFF. As DNA, the CDR3 is TGTGCCAGCAGTTTATACCCACAGGGGACTAATGAAAAACTGTTTTTT.

The sample holds many counts of this clonotype. The chain joins TRBV10-3 to TRBJ1-4; D possibly corresponds to TRBD1 (6 bases). Trimming removed 3 bases from V and 7 bases from J, with 12 bases in between. This CDR3 is built from 14 residues. CDR1 ENHRY and CDR2 SYGVKD come from the germline V gene. DNA for the CDR3: TGTGCCATCAGTGATAACAGGGCTCCTGAAAAACTGTTTTTT. It yields the protein CAISDNRAPEKLFF.

The J gene is TRBJ2-5, the V gene TRBV24-1; either TRBD1 or TRBD2 may supply D (5 bases each). Germline loops: CDR1 KGHDR, CDR2 SFDVKD. The CDR3 sequence is 15 residues long. V was clipped by 7 bases and J by 1 base, with 15 bases between them. CDR3 loop: CATSGTDTIQETQYF. CDR3 nucleotide sequence: TGTGCCACCAGCGGGACGGATACAATCCAAGAGACCCAGTACTTC.

There are a few counts of this clonotype. The V gene is TRBV4-1, the J gene TRBJ2-1, with D hard to call. CDR1 MGHRA and CDR2 YSYEKL come from the germline V gene. Trimming shortened V by 0 bases and J by 0 bases, and 12 bases separated the two germline ends. The CDR3 runs 17 residues. DNA of the CDR3: TGCGCCAGCAGCCAAGAATTACTTCAAAGCTCCTACAATGAGCAGTTCTTC. It translates to CASSQELLQSSYNEQFF.

This clonotype was observed a handful of times. The CDR3 DNA sequence: TGTGCCAGTAGTATGGGGCAGGCCGACACAGATACGCAGTATTTT. Translated: CASSMGQADTDTQYF. V is TRBV19 and J is TRBJ2-3, with D perhaps matching TRBD1 (5 bases). Germline V gene lookup returns CDR1 LNHDA and CDR2 SQIVND (reference sequence). CDR3 length equals 15 residues. Deletions cut 3 bases from V and 2 bases from J, with 12 bases between. Combining the CDR3 with reference TRBV19 and TRBJ2-3 gives the whole variable domain DGGITQSPKYLFRKEGQNVTLSCEQNLNHDAMYWYRQDPGQGLRLIYYSQIVNDFQKGDIAEGYSVSREKKESFPLTVTSAQKNPTAFYLCASSMGQADTDTQYFGPGTRLTVL.

This clonotype was counted a few times. The chain employs TRBV7-8 and TRBJ2-5; 8 bases are a match to TRBD1. V gave up 7 bases and J gave up 3 bases; unmatched junction bases: 4. CDR3 length: 13 residues. Germline V gene sequence: CDR1 SGHVS, CDR2 FQNEAQ. CDR3 sequence (DNA): TGTGCCAGCAACACGGGACAGGAAGAGACCCAGTACTTC. This translates into CASNTGQEETQYF.

This clonotype was observed a handful of times. The chain links TRBV7-9 to TRBJ1-2, with D uncertain. Trimming stripped 10 bases from V and 0 bases from J, with 12 bases between. Germline CDR1 is SEHNR and CDR2 is FQNEAQ (reference sequence). The CDR3 has 13 residues. CDR3 loop: CATFKGTNYGYTF. DNA of the CDR3: TGTGCCACCTTTAAAGGGACTAACTATGGCTACACCTTC.

This clonotype has a handful of counts. The CDR3 bases are TGTGCCAGCACTCCTTCGCGGGAGCAGTACTTC. Protein product: CASTPSREQYF. The chain recombines TRBV2 with TRBJ2-7; D gene uncertain. Trimming left V 7 bases short and J 7 bases short, with 11 bases between. This CDR3 comprises 11 residues. Per germline, CDR1 SNHLY and CDR2 FYNNEI.

This clonotype was counted only a few times. V and J are TRBV2 and TRBJ1-5; possibly TRBD1 for D (5 bases). The ends were cut back, 7 bases at V and 6 bases at J, with 16 bases in the middle. Germline CDR1 and CDR2: SNHLY and FYNNEI. The CDR3 totals 14 residues. CDR3 nucleotide sequence: TGTGCCAGCACTCGGGGGGAAGGGCGTCAGCCCCAGCATTTT. It translates to CASTRGEGRQPQHF.

The rearrangement uses TRBV20-1 and TRBJ2-5, with TRBD2 identical over 10 bases. CDR1 and CDR2 from the germline V gene are DFQATT and SNEGSKA (reference sequence). J was trimmed by 5 bases and V by 6 bases; bases with no gene match: 12. This CDR3 is built from 15 residues. CDR3: CSARNAAGGGETQYF. The CDR3 DNA reads as TGCAGTGCCCGAAACGCAGCGGGAGGGGGGGAGACCCAGTACTTC.

V is TRBV29-1 and J is TRBJ2-7; the D is unclear. The V gene lost 2 bases and the J gene lost 6 bases, with 11 bases spanning the gap. In germline, CDR1 is SQVTM, CDR2 ANQGSEA. The CDR3 contains 12 residues. CDR3 in amino acids: CSVESTPSEQYF. As DNA, the CDR3 is TGCAGCGTTGAATCGACCCCCTCCGAGCAGTACTTC.

The rearrangement links TRBV24-1 to TRBJ2-5; 11 bases line up with TRBD1. Germline values: CDR1 KGHDR, CDR2 SFDVKD. The CDR3 has 18 residues. The V gene end was trimmed by 4 bases and the J gene end by 5 bases; junction bases not matched to a gene: 14. The CDR3 protein is CATSDPPPGQGAVETQYF. DNA for the CDR3: TGTGCCACCAGTGACCCCCCGCCAGGACAGGGGGCGGTGGAGACCCAGTACTTC.

CDR3 bases: TGTGCCAGCAACCCAGCCAGGAGCTCCTACGAGCAGTACTTC. Translating gives CASNPARSSYEQYF. This rearrangement joins TRBV27 to TRBJ2-7; D not resolved. CDR1 and CDR2 from the germline V gene are MNHEY and SMNVEV (reference sequence). The CDR3 contains 14 residues. Trimming shortened V by 7 bases and J by 0 bases, and 13 bases separated the two germline ends.

This clonotype was recorded many times. J is TRBJ2-7 and V is TRBV7-2; 10 positions match TRBD2. The J segment lost 8 bases and the V segment lost 2 bases, leaving 6 bases of the junction unmatched. The germline V gene encodes CDR1 SGHTA and CDR2 FQGNSA. The CDR3 is 14 amino acids. In nucleotides, the CDR3 is TGTGCCAGCAGCTTACCCCTAGCGGGAGTCAAGCAGTACTTC. Translating gives CASSLPLAGVKQYF.

Turning to this clonotype: With a much larger clone just one base away, this may be a read error. The chain recombines TRBV3-1 with TRBJ1-2, with D hard to call. Germline CDR1 reads LGHDT; CDR2 reads YNNKEL (reference sequence). The CDR3 is 12 residues long. The CDR3 region is CASSQVSYGCTF. CDR3 DNA sequence: TGTGCCAGCAGCCAAGTCAGCTATGGCTGCACCTTC.

J is TRBJ1-1 and V is TRBV19; maybe TRBD1 (6 bases). V was trimmed by 3 bases and J by 6 bases, leaving 11 bases between them. In germline, CDR1 is LNHDA, CDR2 SQIVND (reference sequence). This CDR3 contains 13 residues. CDR3 sequence: CASSIDHRAEAFF. The CDR3 coding sequence is TGTGCCAGTAGTATCGACCACAGGGCTGAAGCTTTCTTT. Complete variable domain (other parts from reference TRBV19 and TRBJ1-1): DGGITQSPKYLFRKEGQNVTLSCEQNLNHDAMYWYRQDPGQGLRLIYYSQIVNDFQKGDIAEGYSVSREKKESFPLTVTSAQKNPTAFYLCASSIDHRAEAFFGQGTRLTVV.

This clonotype appeared many times. This chain joins TRBV7-2 and TRBJ1-5; 9 bases map to TRBD1. This CDR3 has 15 amino acids. V shed 2 bases and J 7 bases; nucleotides not matched to a gene: 6. CDR1 and CDR2 (germline): SGHTA, FQGNSA. This chain's CDR3 is CASSLTGTGLQPQHF. DNA of the CDR3: TGTGCCAGCAGCTTAACCGGGACAGGGCTCCAGCCCCAGCATTTT.

This clonotype was observed many times. The chain combines TRBV20-1 with TRBJ2-3, with 11 positions matching TRBD2. The J segment lost 4 bases and the V segment lost 3 bases, leaving 9 bases of the junction unmatched. This CDR3 is built from 16 residues. Germline assignment: CDR1 DFQATT and CDR2 SNEGSKA (reference sequence). The CDR3 loop reads CSARGSLAGAADTQYF. CDR3 DNA: TGCAGTGCTAGGGGTTCACTAGCGGGAGCGGCAGATACGCAGTATTTT.

The sample holds a few counts of this clonotype. The rearrangement joins TRBV30 to TRBJ2-1; 8 bases agree with TRBD2. J gave up 4 bases and V 2 bases, and 4 bases lay outside the gene matches. Per germline, CDR1 GTSNPN and CDR2 SVGIG (reference sequence). CDR3 length: 14 amino acids. CDR3 region: CAWSIAGFYNEQFF. CDR3 nucleotides: TGTGCCTGGAGTATAGCGGGATTTTACAATGAGCAGTTCTTC.

A remark on this clonotype: With a much larger clone just one base away, this may be a read error. The chain joins TRBV20-1 to TRBJ2-7; 8 bases match TRBD2. V gave up 2 bases and J gave up 6 bases; unmatched junction bases: 9. This CDR3 region has 14 residues. From germline, CDR1 is DFQATT and CDR2 SNEGSKA (reference sequence). The CDR3 coding sequence is TGCAGTGCTAGAATTCTAGCGGGTCCCTGCGAGCAGTACTTC. It specifies CSARILAGPCEQYF.

This clonotype was picked up a small number of times. The chain combines TRBV6-2 or TRBV6-3 with TRBJ2-5, with D hard to call. Germline V gene data show CDR1 as MNHEY and CDR2 as SVGEGT. V lost 2 bases and J 5 bases, leaving 12 bases between the germline ends. The CDR3 extends over 14 amino acids. CDR3 protein: CASSYGQLGETQYF. In DNA, the CDR3 is TGTGCCAGCAGTTACGGTCAGCTCGGGGAGACCCAGTACTTC.

The chain joins TRBV20-1 to TRBJ1-1; 7 bases agree with TRBD1. This CDR3 has 14 amino acids. V gave up 4 bases and J gave up 1 base; unmatched junction bases: 6. In germline, CDR1 is DFQATT, CDR2 SNEGSKA (reference sequence). The CDR3 sequence is CSATDRVSNTEAFF. In DNA, the CDR3 is TGCAGTGCTACCGACAGGGTTTCGAACACTGAAGCTTTCTTT.

The genes are TRBV4-2 and TRBJ1-1; tentative D call: TRBD1 (5 bases). This CDR3 has 15 amino acids. The germline V and J ends were trimmed by 0 bases and 1 base, with 9 bases remaining between them. Germline CDR1 is LGHNA and CDR2 is YNFKEQ. CDR3 in DNA: TGTGCCAGCAGCCAAGATGGGGCGGCGAACACTGAAGCTTTCTTT. Translated: CASSQDGAANTEAFF.

This sequence joins TRBV29-1 and TRBJ2-3; a possible D gene is TRBD2 (5 bases). Trimming stripped 6 bases from V and 4 bases from J, with 20 bases between. The germline V gene encodes CDR1 SQVTM and CDR2 ANQGSEA. This CDR3 has 15 residues. In DNA, the CDR3 is TGCAGCGTCCATAGGGCGACTACTGTGGCAGATACGCAGTATTTT. Amino acids: CSVHRATTVADTQYF.

V usage is TRBV30 and J usage is TRBJ2-4; either TRBD1 or TRBD2 may fit D (5 bases each). Germline loops: CDR1 GTSNPN, CDR2 SVGIG (reference sequence). This CDR3 spans 15 amino acids. Trimming took 2 bases from V and 0 from J, leaving 11 bases between them. The CDR3 coding sequence is TGTGCCTGGAGTAATCCCGGGACAGCCAAAAACATTCAGTACTTC. Protein sequence: CAWSNPGTAKNIQYF.

This clonotype has ten or more counts. The CDR3 DNA follows: TGTGCCTGGAGTCCCCCGGGGGTGGGGACTGAAGCTTTCTTT. This translates into CAWSPPGVGTEAFF. The V and J genes are TRBV30 and TRBJ1-1; D may be TRBD1 (5 bases). The CDR3 extends over 14 amino acids. With 2 bases removed from V and 5 bases from J, the gap between germline ends came to 15 bases. Germline values: CDR1 GTSNPN, CDR2 SVGIG (reference sequence).

The CDR3 DNA reads as TGTGCCAGCAGCCCCCGGACGGGAGACTTTAGCAATCAGCCCCAGCATTTT. Protein: CASSPRTGDFSNQPQHF. The V call is TRBV5-5, the J call TRBJ1-5; no clear D. Germline loops: CDR1 SGHKS, CDR2 YYEKEE (reference sequence). CDR3 length: 17 residues. Trimming took 4 bases from V and 0 from J, leaving 17 bases between them. Variable domain in full (rest from reference TRBV5-5 and TRBJ1-5): DAGVTQSPTHLIKTRGQQVTLRCSPISGHKSVSWYQQVLGQGPQFIFQYYEKEERGRGNFPDRFSARQFPNYSSELNVNALLLGDSALYLCASSPRTGDFSNQPQHFGDGTRLSIL.

V gene TRBV7-9 combines with J gene TRBJ1-2, with 7 bases lining up with TRBD1. The trim removed 2 bases at V and 4 bases at J, leaving 10 bases unmatched. CDR3 length: 16 amino acids. Germline V gene data show CDR1 as SEHNR and CDR2 as FQNEAQ (reference sequence). CDR3: CASSLLGSGTVYGYTF. The CDR3 nucleotides are TGTGCCAGCAGCTTATTGGGTTCCGGGACAGTCTATGGCTACACCTTC.

This clonotype was found many times. The rearrangement joins TRBV5-1 to TRBJ2-7; the D gene is possibly TRBD2 (6 bases). Trimming took 4 bases from V and 2 from J, leaving 10 bases between them. In germline, CDR1 is SGHRS, CDR2 YFSETQ. This CDR3 contains 13 residues. The CDR3 bases are TGCGCCAGCAGCCCTGGCGGGACCTACGAGCAGTACTTC. This encodes CASSPGGTYEQYF.